This passage covers 21 T cell receptor beta chains from one sample sequenced in a study of blood T cell repertoires in COVID-19. Profiled with immunoSEQ multiplex PCR; TCRdb holds only in-frame clones, not every one. The sample consists of some 300,000 clones, approximately 90% of them appearing once. Material: PBMCs or T cells enriched from blood (not recorded which). The receptors here all came from a woman aged 30 to 39 who had been exposed to COVID-19.

The V gene is TRBV6-1, the J gene TRBJ1-2; the D is unclear. V was pared by 0 bases and J by 7 bases, with 12 bases between. The CDR3 sequence is 14 residues long. CDR1 and CDR2 from the germline V gene are MNHNS and SASEGT. The CDR3 coding sequence is TGTGCCAGCAGTGAAGCGCGGGGTGGTAGTGGCTACACCTTC. Translation: CASSEARGGSGYTF.

V gene TRBV27 combines with J gene TRBJ2-2, with 8 bases lining up with TRBD2. The CDR3 has 15 residues. Germline V gene data show CDR1 as MNHEY and CDR2 as SMNVEV (reference sequence). V was pared by 6 bases and J by 4 bases, with 7 bases of the junction left unmatched. CDR3 DNA: TGTGCCAGCAGCCGGGGACTAGGAGTCACCGGGGAGCTGTTTTTT. Translation: CASSRGLGVTGELFF.

V is TRBV18 and J is TRBJ2-5, with a weak D call TRBD2 (5 bases). CDR3 length equals 15 residues. V was cut by 2 bases and J by 10 bases, with 20 bases left in between. The germline CDR1 and CDR2 sequences are KGHSH and LQKENI. CDR3 region: CASSPEPSPAMGQYF. In nucleotides, the CDR3 is TGTGCCAGCTCACCAGAACCTAGCCCAGCAATGGGCCAGTACTTC.

Turning to this clone: The junction does not match germline at one end; this may be a read error. The rearrangement uses TRBV2 and TRBJ1-6; the D gene is possibly TRBD1 (5 bases). Germline loops: CDR1 SNHLY, CDR2 FYNNEI. The CDR3 covers 16 residues. CDR3 in amino acids: CASSEVGTPINSPLHF. CDR3 in DNA: TGTGCCAGCAGCGAAGTCGGGACTCCTATTAATTCACCCCTCCACTTT.

The V and J genes are TRBV30 and TRBJ1-2; D is uncertain. CDR1 is GTSNPN and CDR2 is SVGIG in the germline V gene (reference sequence). V was trimmed by 4 bases and J by 8 bases, leaving 14 bases between them. The CDR3 has 12 amino acids. The CDR3 DNA reads as TGTGCCTGGACATCTAACTCGGGGGGCTACACCTTC. Translated: CAWTSNSGGYTF.

The rearrangement links TRBV6-2 or TRBV6-3 to TRBJ2-1, with TRBD2 matching 7 bases. The germline V gene has CDR1 MNHEY and CDR2 SVGEGT. V trimming: 2 bases; J trimming: 0 bases; junction bases outside the gene matches: 4. The CDR3 contains 16 residues. The CDR3 is CASSYLRGSSYNEQFF. The CDR3, as DNA: TGTGCCAGCAGTTACCTGCGGGGGAGCTCCTACAATGAGCAGTTCTTC.

This clone was recorded only once. This sequence joins TRBV21-1 and TRBJ1-5. TRBV21-1 is reported as a pseudogene. This CDR3 comprises 13 residues. The CDR3 reads CASSRGDNQPQHF. In DNA form, the CDR3 reads TGTGCCAGCAGCCGGGGGGACAATCAGCCCCAGCATTTT.

This rearrangement joins TRBV4-1 to TRBJ1-4; 8 bases map to TRBD1. Losses at the gene ends were 8 bases for V and 7 bases for J; bases not matched to a gene: 6. This CDR3 contains 13 residues. Germline assignment: CDR1 MGHRA and CDR2 YSYEKL. CDR3 in DNA: TGCGCCAGCGCCTGGACAGGGAGTGAAAAACTGTTTTTT. Its protein product is CASAWTGSEKLFF.

This clone was counted a single time. This chain uses TRBV9 with TRBJ2-5, with 8 bases identical to TRBD2. The CDR3 is made up of 15 amino acids. V lost 2 bases and J lost 4; bases outside the gene matches: 7. CDR1 and CDR2 from the germline V gene are SGDLS and YYNGEE. The CDR3 nucleotides are TGTGCCAGCAGCGTCTTCGGGGGGGCCCGAGAGACCCAGTACTTC. Amino acid sequence: CASSVFGGARETQYF.

This clone was recorded only once. The V gene is TRBV7-2, the J gene TRBJ2-7; TRBD2 agrees at 10 bases. With V trimmed by 2 bases and J by 0 bases, 7 bases remained unmatched. Germline V lookup: CDR1 SGHTA, CDR2 FQGNSA. There are 17 residues in the CDR3. The CDR3: CASSLRSLAGVSYEQYF. Written as DNA, the CDR3 is TGTGCCAGCAGCTTACGTTCTCTAGCGGGGGTCTCCTACGAGCAGTACTTC.

The chain couples TRBV14 to TRBJ1-3; the D gene is possibly TRBD1 (6 bases). CDR3 size: 14 residues. V lost 4 bases, J lost 0 bases, and 7 bases lay in between. Germline CDR1 is SGHDN and CDR2 is FVKESK. Here the CDR3 DNA reads TGTGCCAGCAGCCGCAGGGGCTCTGGAAACACCATATATTTT. Translation gives CASSRRGSGNTIYF.

The chain is built from TRBV7-8 and TRBJ2-5; no reliable D call. The V and J ends lost 5 bases and 4 bases respectively, with 5 bases between them. Germline values: CDR1 SGHVS, CDR2 FQNEAQ. CDR3 size: 11 residues. The CDR3 sequence: CASSPRETQYF. The CDR3, as DNA: TGTGCCAGCAGCCCTAGAGAGACCCAGTACTTC.

The V gene is TRBV7-2, the J gene TRBJ1-2; D is possibly TRBD1 (6 bases). Germline loops: CDR1 SGHTA, CDR2 FQGNSA. The CDR3 is 15 residues long. V gave up 5 bases and J gave up 4 bases, with 17 bases separating them. The CDR3 protein is CASSPYTGLPYGYTF. The CDR3 bases are TGTGCCAGCAGCCCTTATACAGGGCTTCCCTATGGCTACACCTTC.

J is TRBJ1-1 and V is TRBV4-1; the D gene is possibly TRBD1 (6 bases). Trimming took 4 bases from V and 2 from J, leaving 14 bases between them. This CDR3 has 15 amino acids. Germline CDR1 is MGHRA and CDR2 is YSYEKL. Here the CDR3 reads CASSPGQTVNTEAFF. The DNA for the CDR3 is TGCGCCAGCAGCCCAGGACAGACGGTAAACACTGAAGCTTTCTTT.

CDR3 amino acids: CASSYSQVSNQPQHF. Here the CDR3 DNA reads TGTGCCAGCAGTTACTCTCAGGTTAGCAATCAGCCCCAGCATTTT. The chain joins TRBV6-5 to TRBJ1-5, with unresolved D. The CDR3 runs 15 residues. The V end was cut by 0 bases, the J end by 0 bases, with 6 bases between. Per the germline V gene, CDR1 is MNHEY and CDR2 is SVGAGI.

The V and J genes are TRBV27 and TRBJ2-3; 13 bases align to TRBD2. The CDR3 spans 18 residues. V shed 7 bases, J shed 2 bases, and the junction held 12 bases outside the gene matches. Germline V gives CDR1 MNHEY, CDR2 SMNVEV (reference sequence). Written as DNA, the CDR3 is TGTGCCAGCACCGACGGGGGGACTAGCGGGAACTTCACAGATACGCAGTATTTT. It yields the protein CASTDGGTSGNFTDTQYF.

This clone appeared a few times. The sample has other DNA sequences that encode this CDR3 too. This chain uses TRBV3-1 (or the pseudogene TRBV3-2) with TRBJ1-1, with D perhaps matching TRBD1 (6 bases). The germline V and J ends were trimmed by 1 base and 1 base, with 7 bases remaining between them. This CDR3 region has 14 residues. The germline CDR1 and CDR2 sequences are LGHDT and YNNKEL (reference sequence). The CDR3 coding sequence is TGTGCCAGCAGCCAAGTCAGGGGGAACACTGAAGCTTTCTTT. It translates to CASSQVRGNTEAFF.

The chain has TRBV29-1 and TRBJ1-5; D gene uncertain. The CDR3 length is 13 residues. V was trimmed by 6 bases and J by 5 bases, leaving 14 bases between them. The germline gives CDR1 SQVTM, CDR2 ANQGSEA. Written as DNA, the CDR3 is TGCAGCGTGAGAGTGGGGAGCGATCAGCCCCAGCATTTT. Its protein product is CSVRVGSDQPQHF. Full variable domain (missing parts from reference TRBV29-1 and TRBJ1-5): SAVISQKPSRDICQRGTSLTIQCQVDSQVTMMFWYRQQPGQSLTLIATANQGSEATYESGFVIDKFPISRPNLTFSTLTVSNMSPEDSSIYLCSVRVGSDQPQHFGDGTRLSIL.

The rearrangement uses TRBV29-1 and TRBJ2-3; TRBD2 is a possible D gene (6 bases). The germline V gene has CDR1 SQVTM and CDR2 ANQGSEA. The germline V and J ends were trimmed by 7 bases and 4 bases, with 12 bases remaining between them. CDR3 length equals 12 residues. Here the CDR3 reads CSAGGFADTQYF. CDR3 bases: TGCAGCGCCGGGGGTTTCGCAGATACGCAGTATTTT.

The chain joins TRBV3-1 (or the pseudogene TRBV3-2) to TRBJ1-4, with 9 bases matching TRBD1. The ends lost 6 bases at V and 3 bases at J; junction bases unmatched: 5. The CDR3 is 15 amino acids. The germline gives CDR1 LGHDT, CDR2 YNNKEL (reference sequence). The CDR3 bases are TGTGCCAGCAGGCCGACAGGGGGATCTAATGAAAAACTGTTTTTT. Its protein product is CASRPTGGSNEKLFF.

The genes are TRBV29-1 and TRBJ1-2; 12 nucleotides line up with TRBD1. Trimming removed 7 bases from V and 6 bases from J; junction bases left unmatched: 12. Per germline, CDR1 SQVTM and CDR2 ANQGSEA. This CDR3 is 15 amino acids long. This chain's CDR3 is CSAVPGTGGVDGYTF. In nucleotides, the CDR3 is TGCAGCGCCGTTCCCGGGACAGGGGGCGTGGATGGCTACACCTTC.